The 14 T cell receptor beta chains in this list originate from one sample, sequenced in a study of PD-1 blockade in classical Hodgkin lymphoma (dated by TCRdb to the early 2020s). Library preparation used the immunoSEQ multiplex PCR assay. TCRdb took over this immuneACCESS table, retaining in-frame rearrangements with V and J assigned. Such tables are incomplete; in checked studies, under half of the missing clones stem from an unresolved V gene, and the remainder is unexplained. For this sample the table gives tens of thousands of clones, of which roughly 80% were detected only once. The ten largest clones capture approximately 35% of the sample. This specimen's time point label, per the study, means: cycle 1 day 1 (C1D1), immediately before nivolumab initiation. Every trial patient had relapsed after autologous stem cell transplantation, and cohorts A, B and C differed in prior brentuximab vedotin exposure.

The input for sequencing was peripheral blood mononuclear cells (PBMCs), taken at baseline. The source of these receptors is a human donor with classical Hodgkin lymphoma.

V and J are TRBV19 and TRBJ1-1; TRBD1 aligns across 9 bases. The CDR3 loop spans 14 amino acids. Germline CDR1 LNHDA, CDR2 SQIVND (reference sequence). V trimming: 5 bases; J trimming: 4 bases; junction bases outside the gene matches: 5. CDR3 nucleotides: TGTGCCAGTAGTGTCACAGGGGGCGTCACTGAAGCTTTCTTT. Translated: CASSVTGGVTEAFF.

This chain uses TRBV21-1 with TRBJ1-1; TRBD1 was called by the table and not checked on the DNA. TRBV21-1 is marked as a pseudogene. The CDR3 has 16 residues. The CDR3 sequence is CASSNRDRGSPPEAFF. The CDR3 DNA sequence: TGTGCCAGCAGCAACCGGGACAGGGGGTCCCCCCCTGAAGCTTTCTTT.

This clone was counted between two and nine times. The chain combines TRBV29-1 with TRBJ2-1; D remains ambiguous. There are 11 residues in the CDR3. V lost 5 bases and J lost 6, with 8 bases in between. Germline loops: CDR1 SQVTM, CDR2 ANQGSEA. The CDR3 DNA sequence: TGCAGCGTTTCCCCGGCCAATGAGCAGTTCTTC. Encoded protein: CSVSPANEQFF.

A few counts support this clone. V gene TRBV6-5 combines with J gene TRBJ1-6; D gene ambiguous. V shed 6 bases and J shed 6 bases, with 15 bases lying between them. The CDR3 is 15 residues long. From germline, CDR1 is MNHEY and CDR2 SVGAGI. CDR3 DNA sequence: TGTGCCAGCAGCCAGACATTCGAACTTAATTCACCCCTCCACTTT. Its translation is CASSQTFELNSPLHF.

This chain links TRBV18 with TRBJ2-7; D gene unclear. Trimming removed 4 bases from V and 7 bases from J, with 11 bases in between. Germline assignment: CDR1 KGHSH and CDR2 LQKENI. The CDR3 consists of 12 residues. The CDR3 DNA follows: TGTGCCAGCTCACAATACTCAAAAGAGCAGTACTTC. It specifies CASSQYSKEQYF.

This chain links TRBV6-5 with TRBJ1-2; TRBD1 agrees at 9 bases. In germline, CDR1 is MNHEY, CDR2 SVGAGI. This CDR3 comprises 16 residues. Trimming cost V 4 bases and J 4 bases; bases outside gene matches: 10. Written as DNA, the CDR3 is TGTGCCAGCAGTTCTACCGGGACAGGGAGATCCTATGGCTACACCTTC. Translation gives CASSSTGTGRSYGYTF.

The rearrangement links TRBV6-5 to TRBJ1-1; D call uncertain. Between the trimmed V and J ends, which lost 2 bases and 2 bases, there was a span of 12 bases. CDR1 MNHEY and CDR2 SVGAGI come from the germline V gene. The CDR3 is 15 amino acids. The CDR3 nucleotides read TGTGCCAGCAGTTACACCTGGACGGGTAACACTGAAGCTTTCTTT. This encodes CASSYTWTGNTEAFF.

This chain uses TRBV12-5 with TRBJ1-6; D is unresolved. The V gene lost 2 bases and the J gene lost 8 bases, with 4 bases spanning the gap. The germline CDR1 and CDR2 sequences are LGHNT and FRNRAP. The CDR3 runs 12 residues. The CDR3 nucleotides read TGTGCTAGTGGTTTGTGGGATTCACCCCTCCACTTT. Translation: CASGLWDSPLHF.

This clone was recorded a few times. The chain recombines TRBV5-1 with TRBJ1-4; 7 positions agree with TRBD1. The CDR3 is 16 residues long. Germline trimming cut 4 bases from V and 0 bases from J; bases unmatched to any gene: 6. Germline assignment: CDR1 SGHRS and CDR2 YFSETQ. CDR3 protein: CASSPGTDATNEKLFF. As DNA, the CDR3 is TGCGCCAGCAGCCCTGGGACAGATGCAACTAATGAAAAACTGTTTTTT.

This clone has just a few counts. This chain joins TRBV29-1 and TRBJ1-1, with a tentative D call TRBD1 (6 bases). This CDR3 has 13 residues. Per the germline V gene, CDR1 is SQVTM and CDR2 is ANQGSEA. The V end lost 5 bases, the J end lost 6 bases, and 16 bases lay between the germline ends. The CDR3 nucleotides read TGCAGCGTTCGAGCGTTACAGGGAGCTGAAGCTTTCTTT. Translation gives CSVRALQGAEAFF.

V gene TRBV5-1 combines with J gene TRBJ2-1; 8 nucleotides align to TRBD1. Germline V gene lookup returns CDR1 SGHRS and CDR2 YFSETQ. V lost 3 bases, J lost 7 bases, and 6 bases stayed unmatched. This CDR3 is 14 amino acids long. The CDR3 region is CASSSGQGSNEQFF. CDR3 coding DNA: TGCGCCAGCAGCTCTGGACAGGGTTCGAATGAGCAGTTCTTC.

The chain employs TRBV6-5 and TRBJ1-1; a possible D gene is TRBD1 (6 bases). The CDR3 has 15 amino acids. CDR1 is MNHEY and CDR2 is SVGAGI in the germline V gene. V lost 2 bases to trimming and J lost 4 bases, with 14 bases between them. The CDR3 region has the DNA TGTGCCAGCAGTTACGGTACAGGGATAGGCACTGAAGCTTTCTTT. Residues: CASSYGTGIGTEAFF.

The V call is TRBV7-9, the J call TRBJ1-4; D remains ambiguous. Per the germline V gene, CDR1 is SEHNR and CDR2 is FQNEAQ (reference sequence). The CDR3 runs to 15 residues. Trimming shortened V by 1 base and J by 5 bases, and 11 bases separated the two germline ends. The DNA of the CDR3 is TGTGCCAGCAGCTTAGGAGGAGCTTTAAATGAAAAACTGTTTTTT. This sequence encodes CASSLGGALNEKLFF.

This clone turned up a few times. The chain has TRBV19 and TRBJ1-3; 9 bases fit TRBD1. The CDR3 sequence is 16 residues long. Germline assignment: CDR1 LNHDA and CDR2 SQIVND (reference sequence). The junction had 9 bases not matched to a gene; V was cut back by 7 bases and J by 2 bases. CDR3 amino acids: CASIPGQGRPGNTIYF. In DNA, the CDR3 is TGTGCCAGTATTCCCGGACAGGGGCGCCCTGGAAACACCATATATTTT.